This T cell receptor beta chain comes out of a study of blood T cell repertoires in COVID-19. The method was immunoSEQ multiplex PCR; TCRdb's version includes in-frame clones alone and lacks a portion of them. This sample has around 20,000 clones, with around 89% found just once. The CDR3 runs to 20 residues. The germline CDR1 and CDR2 sequences are LGHNA and YSLEER. V lost 0 bases to trimming and J lost 3 bases; unmatched junction nucleotides: 16. All enrollees were roughly 18 to 95 years old and from about 24 US areas. This TCR derives from a woman aged 25-40 years who had recovered from COVID-19. The genes are TRBV4-3 and TRBJ2-3; 9 nucleotides match TRBD2. The material sequenced was PBMCs or T cells enriched from blood (not recorded which). The CDR3, as DNA: TGCGCCAGCAGCCAAGAGGGGTTTAGTAGGGCTAGCGGGGAAACAGATACGCAGTATTTT. Protein sequence: CASSQEGFSRASGETDTQYF.